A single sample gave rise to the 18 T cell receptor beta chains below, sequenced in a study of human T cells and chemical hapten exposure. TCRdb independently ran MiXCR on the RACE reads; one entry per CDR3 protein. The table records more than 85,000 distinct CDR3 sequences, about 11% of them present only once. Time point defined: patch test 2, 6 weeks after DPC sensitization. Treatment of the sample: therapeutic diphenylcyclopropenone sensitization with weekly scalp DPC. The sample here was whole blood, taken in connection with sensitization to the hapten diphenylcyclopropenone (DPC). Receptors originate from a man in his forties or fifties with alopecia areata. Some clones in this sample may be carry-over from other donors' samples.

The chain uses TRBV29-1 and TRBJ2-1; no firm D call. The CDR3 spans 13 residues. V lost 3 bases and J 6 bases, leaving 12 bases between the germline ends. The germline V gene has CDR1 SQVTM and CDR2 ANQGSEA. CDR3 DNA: TGCAGCGTTGAGCAAGGAAGTGGCAATGAGCAGTTCTTC. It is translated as CSVEQGSGNEQFF.

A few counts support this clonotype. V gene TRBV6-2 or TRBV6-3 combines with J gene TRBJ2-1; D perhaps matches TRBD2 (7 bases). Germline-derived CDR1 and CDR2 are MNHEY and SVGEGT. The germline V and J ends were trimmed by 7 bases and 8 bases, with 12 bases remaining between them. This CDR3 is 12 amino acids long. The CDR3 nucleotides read TGTGCCAGCAAGGGGGGGCGTCATGAGCAGTTCTTC. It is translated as CASKGGRHEQFF.

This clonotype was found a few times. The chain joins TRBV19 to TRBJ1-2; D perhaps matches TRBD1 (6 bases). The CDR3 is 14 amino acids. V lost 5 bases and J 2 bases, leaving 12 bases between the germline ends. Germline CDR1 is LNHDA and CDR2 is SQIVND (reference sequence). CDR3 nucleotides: TGTGCCAGTAGTTTACAGGGCCCCAACTATGGCTACACCTTC. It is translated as CASSLQGPNYGYTF.

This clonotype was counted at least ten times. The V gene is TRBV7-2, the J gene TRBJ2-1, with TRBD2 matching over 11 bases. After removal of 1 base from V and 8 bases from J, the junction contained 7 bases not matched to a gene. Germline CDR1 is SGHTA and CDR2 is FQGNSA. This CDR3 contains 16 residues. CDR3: CASSLVGSGRAYEQFF. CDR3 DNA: TGTGCCAGCAGCTTAGTGGGTAGCGGGAGGGCCTATGAGCAGTTCTTC.

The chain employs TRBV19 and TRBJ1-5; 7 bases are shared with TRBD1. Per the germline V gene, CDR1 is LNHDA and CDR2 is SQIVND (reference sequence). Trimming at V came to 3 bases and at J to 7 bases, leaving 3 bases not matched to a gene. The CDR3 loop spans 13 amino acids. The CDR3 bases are TGTGCCAGTAGTATGACAGGGCGGCAGCCCCAGCATTTT. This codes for CASSMTGRQPQHF.

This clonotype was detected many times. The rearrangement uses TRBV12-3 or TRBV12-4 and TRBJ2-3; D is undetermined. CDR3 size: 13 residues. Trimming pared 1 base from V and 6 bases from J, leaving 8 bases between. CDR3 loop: CASSLGAMDTQYF. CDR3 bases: TGTGCCAGCAGTTTAGGAGCGATGGATACGCAGTATTTT.

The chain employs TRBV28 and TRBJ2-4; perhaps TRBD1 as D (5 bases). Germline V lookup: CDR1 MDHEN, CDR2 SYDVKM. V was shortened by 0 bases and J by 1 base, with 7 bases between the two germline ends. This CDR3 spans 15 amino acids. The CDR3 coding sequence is TGTGCCAGCAGTTTATGGGCAGGGGCCAAAAACATTCAGTACTTC. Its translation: CASSLWAGAKNIQYF.

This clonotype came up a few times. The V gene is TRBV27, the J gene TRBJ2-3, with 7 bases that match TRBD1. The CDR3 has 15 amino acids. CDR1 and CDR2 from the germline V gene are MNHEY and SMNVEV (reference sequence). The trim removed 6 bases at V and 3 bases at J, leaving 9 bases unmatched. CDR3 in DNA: TGTGCCAGCAGCCCCCAGACAGGGTTTACAGATACGCAGTATTTT. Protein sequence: CASSPQTGFTDTQYF.

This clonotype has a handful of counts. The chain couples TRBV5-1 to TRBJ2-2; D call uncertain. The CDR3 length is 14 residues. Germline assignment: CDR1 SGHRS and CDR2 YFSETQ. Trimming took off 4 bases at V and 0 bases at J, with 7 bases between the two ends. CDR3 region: CASSPNPNTGELFF. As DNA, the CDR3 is TGCGCCAGCAGCCCGAACCCGAACACCGGGGAGCTGTTTTTT.

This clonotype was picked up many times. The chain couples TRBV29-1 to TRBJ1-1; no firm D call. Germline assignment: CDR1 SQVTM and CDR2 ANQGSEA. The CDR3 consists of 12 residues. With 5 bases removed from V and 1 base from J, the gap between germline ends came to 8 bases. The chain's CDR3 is CSVWSGNTEAFF. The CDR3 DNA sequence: TGCAGCGTTTGGTCAGGGAACACTGAAGCTTTCTTT. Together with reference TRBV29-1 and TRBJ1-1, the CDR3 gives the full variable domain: SAVISQKPSRDICQRGTSLTIQCQVDSQVTMMFWYRQQPGQSLTLIATANQGSEATYESGFVIDKFPISRPNLTFSTLTVSNMSPEDSSIYLCSVWSGNTEAFFGQGTRLTVV.

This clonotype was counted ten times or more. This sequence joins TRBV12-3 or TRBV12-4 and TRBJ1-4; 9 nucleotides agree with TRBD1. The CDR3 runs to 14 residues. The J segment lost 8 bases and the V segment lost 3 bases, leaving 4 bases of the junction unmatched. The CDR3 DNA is TGTGCCAGCAGTTTCGGGACAGGGCCGGAAAAACTGTTTTTT. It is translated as CASSFGTGPEKLFF.

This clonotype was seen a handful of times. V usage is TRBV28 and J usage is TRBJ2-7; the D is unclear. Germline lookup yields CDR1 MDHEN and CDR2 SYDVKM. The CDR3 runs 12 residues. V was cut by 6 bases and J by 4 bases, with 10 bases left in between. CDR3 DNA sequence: TGTGCCAGCAGCCTAACACAATACGAGCAGTACTTC. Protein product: CASSLTQYEQYF.

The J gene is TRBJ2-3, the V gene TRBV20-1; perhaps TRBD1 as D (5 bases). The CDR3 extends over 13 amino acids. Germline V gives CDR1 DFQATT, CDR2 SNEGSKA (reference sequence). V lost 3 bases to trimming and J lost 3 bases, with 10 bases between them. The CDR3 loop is CSARVAGTDTQYF. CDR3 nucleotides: TGCAGTGCTAGGGTAGCAGGGACAGATACGCAGTATTTT.

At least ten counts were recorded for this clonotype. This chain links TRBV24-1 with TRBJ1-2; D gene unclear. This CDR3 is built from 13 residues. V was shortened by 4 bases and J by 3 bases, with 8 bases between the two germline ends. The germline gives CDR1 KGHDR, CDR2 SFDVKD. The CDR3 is CATSENSYYGYTF. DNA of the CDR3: TGTGCCACCAGTGAAAACAGTTACTATGGCTACACCTTC.

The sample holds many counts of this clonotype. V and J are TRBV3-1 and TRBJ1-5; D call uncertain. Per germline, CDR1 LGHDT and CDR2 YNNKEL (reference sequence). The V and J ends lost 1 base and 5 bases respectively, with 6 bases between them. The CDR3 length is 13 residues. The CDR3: CASSQVGYQPQHF. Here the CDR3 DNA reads TGTGCCAGCAGCCAAGTGGGTTATCAGCCCCAGCATTTT.

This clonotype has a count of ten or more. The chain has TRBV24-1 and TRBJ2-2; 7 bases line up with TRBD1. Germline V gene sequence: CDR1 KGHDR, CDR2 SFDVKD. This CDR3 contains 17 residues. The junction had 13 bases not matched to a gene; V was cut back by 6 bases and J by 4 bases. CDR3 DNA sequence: TGTGCCACCAGTTTCTCCCACCCGGGACAGACCACCGGGGAGCTGTTTTTT. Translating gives CATSFSHPGQTTGELFF.

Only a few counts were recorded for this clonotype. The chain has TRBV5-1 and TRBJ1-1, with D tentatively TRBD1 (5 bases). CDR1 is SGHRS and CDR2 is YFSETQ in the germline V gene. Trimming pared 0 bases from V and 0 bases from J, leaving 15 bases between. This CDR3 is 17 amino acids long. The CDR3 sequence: CASSLEIPGLMNTEAFF. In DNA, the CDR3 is TGCGCCAGCAGCTTGGAAATACCGGGACTGATGAACACTGAAGCTTTCTTT.

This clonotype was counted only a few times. This CDR3 reads CASSDDGYTDTQYF. The CDR3 bases are TGTGCCAGCAGCGACGACGGCTACACAGATACGCAGTATTTT. This rearrangement joins TRBV6-2 or TRBV6-3 to TRBJ2-3; D is undetermined. CDR1 and CDR2 from the germline V gene are MNHEY and SVGEGT. Trimming stripped 6 bases from V and 2 bases from J, with 12 bases between. The CDR3 has 14 amino acids.